This TCR beta chain came from a study of cytomegalovirus exposure and HLA in healthy donors. The overall study: Findings of an earlier analysis included some 120 million unique TCR beta sequences from 190 million or so T cells. Notes on the study in general: A few CMV-associated chains were confirmed in vitro to be specific for CMV antigens. The study found most TCR sequences rare, yet found some public TCRs in many donors. In a later analysis, at a false discovery rate of 0.05, 16,951 TCR beta sequences matched HLA alleles.

Primers included in the PCR were 60 Vbeta and 13 Jbeta primers. Generated by immunoSEQ multiplex PCR, the TCRdb table keeps only in-frame clones and is missing some. There are a few hundred thousand clones in the sample; about 81% occur only once, and under 8% lies in the top ten. This clone was picked up a small number of times. Its antigen is as yet unknown. V lost 3 bases and J 10 bases, leaving 20 bases between the germline ends. Germline V gives CDR1 KGHSH, CDR2 LQKENI. The CDR3 is 15 residues long. This receptor was identified in a woman aged 60 to 75 in good health and CMV-seropositive. The V gene is TRBV18, the J gene TRBJ2-3; D may be TRBD1 (5 bases). The sequenced sample consisted of PBMCs. The CDR3 loop is CASSPLPTNQGAQYF. The CDR3 DNA sequence: TGTGCCAGCTCACCTCTTCCTACCAACCAAGGGGCGCAGTATTTT.